The source of this T cell receptor beta chain is a study of CD4 T cells in relation to SARS-CoV-2 and coronaviruses. Study outcomes and limitations: No donor gave both pre-pandemic and post-infection samples.

CDR1 and CDR2 (germline): SEHNR, FQNEAQ (reference sequence). This CDR3 contains 12 residues. V was shortened by 3 bases and J by 2 bases, with 4 bases between the two germline ends. Generated by immunoSEQ multiplex PCR, the TCRdb table keeps only in-frame clones and is missing some. The sample includes around 34,000 clones, around 77% of them seen just once. This clone occurred once. The antigen remains unidentified. The sequenced sample consisted of memory CD4+ T cells from PBMCs, cultured in vitro. The J gene is TRBJ1-1, the V gene TRBV7-9; D is uncertain. The sequence derives from an adult with COVID-19. CDR3 sequence: CASSLSNTEAFF. The CDR3 DNA sequence: TGTGCCAGCAGCTTGTCCAACACTGAAGCTTTCTTT.